This TCR beta chain was observed in a study of blood T cell repertoires in COVID-19. Study as a whole: Collection of acute and convalescent COVID-19 samples took place in the United States, Italy and Spain.

The CDR3 is 13 amino acids. Looked up from germline, CDR1 is MDHEN and CDR2 is SYDVKM. Deletions cut 7 bases from V and 1 base from J, with 11 bases between. In the authors' workflow: How many nucleated cells were present was estimated from reference gene primer amplification. Profiling relied on immunoSEQ multiplex PCR, and the TCRdb table lists in-frame clones only, not all of them. D and trimming come from the DNA, and the V and J calls and clone size come from that table. The sample holds approximately 67,000 clones, roughly 85% seen once. This clone has a count of ten or more. The TCR sequence derives from a woman older than 75 with acute or convalescent COVID-19. Specimen: peripheral blood. The chain carries TRBV28 and TRBJ2-7; D gene uncertain. The chain's CDR3 is CASIGRISYEQYF. CDR3 nucleotides: TGTGCCAGCATAGGCAGGATTTCCTACGAGCAGTACTTC.